The rows below give T cell receptor beta chains drawn from one sample of a study of blood T cell repertoires in COVID-19. Here immunoSEQ multiplex PCR was the method, and the copy in TCRdb shows in-frame clones only, minus some. The table has around 250,000 clones, around 80% seen once. The sequenced sample was PBMCs or T cells enriched from blood (not recorded which). Source of these receptors: a young man with acute COVID-19. CDR3s include the opening cysteine and the closing phenylalanine or tryptophan. D genes are given only for firm matches. The size entry is marked missing in some rows and otherwise reads once, few, many or a size class.

j_call v_call d_call clone_size cdr3_nt cdr3_aa
TRBJ1-6 TRBV2 TRBD1 . TGTGCCAGCAGTTCCGGACAGGGTCATTCACCCCTCCACTTT CASSSGQGHSPLHF
TRBJ1-1 TRBV10-2 . few TGCGCCAGCAGGAACAGGGCTGGGTCCATTGAAGCTTTCTTT CASRNRAGSIEAFF
TRBJ1-1 TRBV12-5 . . TGTGCTAGTGGTTCGATCAGCGGTGAAGCTTTCTTT CASGSISGEAFF
TRBJ1-4 TRBV4-1 TRBD1 . TGCGCCAGCAGCCACCCCTCGGGACAGGGGGCGGAAAAACTGTTTTTT CASSHPSGQGAEKLFF
TRBJ1-4 TRBV7-2 . . TGTGCCAGCAGCTTAGCGTTAGCTGCTACTAATGAAAAACTGTTTTTT CASSLALAATNEKLFF
TRBJ1-1 TRBV3-1/TRBV3-2 . . TGTGCCAGCAGCCAAGGGGCCCTTTTGAACACTGAAGCTTTCTTT CASSQGALLNTEAFF
TRBJ1-2 TRBV29-1 . . TGCAGCGCAAATTACAGGGATGGCTATGGCTACACCTTC CSANYRDGYGYTF
TRBJ1-1 TRBV11-3 TRBD1 . TGTGCCAATGGGACAGGCGGGACTGAAGCTTTCTTT CANGTGGTEAFF
TRBJ1-5 TRBV7-9 TRBD1 . TGTGCCAGCAGCTTAGGGGACAGGGGTATCAATCAGCCCCAGCATTTT CASSLGDRGINQPQHF
TRBJ1-4 TRBV5-6 . . TGTGCCAGCAGCCCGCCACTGGAGAATGAAAAACTGTTTTTT CASSPPLENEKLFF
TRBJ1-4 TRBV28 . . TGTGCCTCTTCGGAGGCCTTTAATGAAAAACTGTTTTTT CASSEAFNEKLFF
TRBJ1-2 TRBV24-1 . . TGTGCCACCAGTGGATCACCCGGTGTCTACACCTTC CATSGSPGVYTF
TRBJ1-1 TRBV2 . . TGTGCCAGCAGTCCACGGTCGGGAATGAACACTGAAGCTTTCTTT CASSPRSGMNTEAFF
TRBJ1-3 TRBV2 . once TGTGCCCGGGCGGGGGTTACTGGAAACACCATATATTTT CARAGVTGNTIYF
TRBJ2-5 TRBV5-1 TRBD2 . TGCGCCAGCAGCTCGGGGACTAGCGGGGGGTCGGAGACCCAGTACTTC CASSSGTSGGSETQYF
TRBJ1-2 TRBV4-2 . . TGTGCCAGCAGCCAAGTACGGGGGGATGATGGCTACACCTTC CASSQVRGDDGYTF
TRBJ2-1 TRBV21-1 . many TGTGCCAGCAGCAAGGACAGGGAAAGCTCCTACAATGAGCAGTTCTTC CASSKDRESSYNEQFF
TRBJ2-1 TRBV5-4 TRBD1 . TGTGCCAGCCGCGGGACAGGGGACCCCAATGAGCAGTTCTTC CASRGTGDPNEQFF
TRBJ2-5 TRBV24-1 . . TGTGCCACCAGTGATCCCCCCGGGGGCCAAGAGACCCAGTACTTC CATSDPPGGQETQYF
TRBJ1-1 TRBV5-1 . . TGCGCCAGCAGCTCGCGGGCGGGGAGCGAAAGGAACACTGAAGCTTTCTTT CASSSRAGSERNTEAFF
TRBJ1-1 TRBV19 . . TGTGCCAGTAGAAAGTGGACGGAGGATGAAGCTTTCTTT CASRKWTEDEAFF
TRBJ1-2 TRBV29-1 . . TGCAGCGTTGCGCGCGGGCTCTATGGCTACACCTTC CSVARGLYGYTF
TRBJ1-6 TRBV27 . . TGTGCCAGCAGTCCCGGAGGGGAAGGTAATTCACCCCTCCACTTT CASSPGGEGNSPLHF
TRBJ2-2 TRBV19 TRBD2 . TGTGCCAGTAGTGTAGCGGGAGTGGTCACCGGGGAGCTGTTTTTT CASSVAGVVTGELFF
TRBJ1-2 TRBV11-2 . . TGTGCCAGCAGCGCTCACGGGGACTATGGCTACACCTTC CASSAHGDYGYTF
TRBJ1-1 TRBV5-4 . . TGTGCCAGCAGCTATGCGGTGAACACTGAAGCTTTCTTT CASSYAVNTEAFF
TRBJ1-4 TRBV19 TRBD1 . TGTGCCAGTGCACAGGGGATTAGTGAAAAACTGTTTTTT CASAQGISEKLFF
TRBJ1-1 TRBV12-3/TRBV12-4 . . TGTGCCAGCGGGCCTCAGGGGCCTGAAGCTTTCTTT CASGPQGPEAFF
TRBJ2-3 TRBV7-3 . . TGTGCCAGCTCCCTCAGGGCCTCGAAGGGCACAGATACGCAGTATTTT CASSLRASKGTDTQYF
TRBJ1-2 TRBV6-5 . once TGTGCCAGCAGCAAACCTGGCTCAGCTAACTATGGCTACACCTTC CASSKPGSANYGYTF
TRBJ1-4 TRBV5-5 . . TGTGCCAGCAGCTTCAGCGGCAGCTTCAATGAAAAACTGTTTTTT CASSFSGSFNEKLFF
TRBJ2-2 TRBV4-3 . . TGCGCCAGCAGCCAAGTGAGGGACACCGGGGAGCTGTTTTTT CASSQVRDTGELFF
TRBJ1-5 TRBV6-5 TRBD1 . TGTGCCAGCAGCCGCGGGACAGTACCGAATCAGCCCCAGCATTTT CASSRGTVPNQPQHF
TRBJ2-1 TRBV5-1 . . TGCGCCAGCAAGGAGGCGGGACAGAGATACAATGAGCAGTTCTTC CASKEAGQRYNEQFF
TRBJ2-1 TRBV5-5 TRBD1 . TGTGCCAGCAGCCCAGGGACAGCCTACAATGAGCAGTTCTTC CASSPGTAYNEQFF
TRBJ2-2 TRBV14 . . TGTGCCAGCAGCCAAGCGCGGTCCCGCGAAGCTAGGTGGCAGACGAACACCGGGGAGCTGTTTTTT CASSQARSREARWQTNTGELFF
TRBJ2-6 TRBV6-1 . . TGTGCCAGCAGTGAAGCGGAGGGTGAAGTCAACGTCCTGACTTTC CASSEAEGEVNVLTF
TRBJ1-1 TRBV19 TRBD1 . TGTGCCAGTTCACTACAGGGGATGAACACTGAAGCTTTCTTT CASSLQGMNTEAFF